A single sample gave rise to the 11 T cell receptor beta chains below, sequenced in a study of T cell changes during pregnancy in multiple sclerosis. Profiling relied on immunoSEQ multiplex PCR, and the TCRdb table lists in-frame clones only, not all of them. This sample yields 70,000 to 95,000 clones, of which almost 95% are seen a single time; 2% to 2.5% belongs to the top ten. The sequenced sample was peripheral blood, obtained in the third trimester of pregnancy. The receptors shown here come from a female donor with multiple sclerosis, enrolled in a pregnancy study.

CDR3 in amino acids: CASSPELAGEKFF. CDR3 sequence (DNA): TGTGCCAGTAGTCCGGAACTAGCGGGAGAGAAGTTCTTC. V is TRBV19 and J is TRBJ2-1; 11 nucleotides align to TRBD2. The CDR3 has 13 residues. CDR1 and CDR2 from the germline V gene are LNHDA and SQIVND (reference sequence). Trimming removed 5 bases from V and 14 bases from J; junction bases left unmatched: 8.

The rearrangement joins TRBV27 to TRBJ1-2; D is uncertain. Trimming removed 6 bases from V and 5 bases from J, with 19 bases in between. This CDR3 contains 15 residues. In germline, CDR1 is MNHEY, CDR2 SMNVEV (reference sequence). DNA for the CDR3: TGTGCCAGCAGACCCCCAGGCTACCTTACGTATGGCTACACCTTC. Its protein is CASRPPGYLTYGYTF.

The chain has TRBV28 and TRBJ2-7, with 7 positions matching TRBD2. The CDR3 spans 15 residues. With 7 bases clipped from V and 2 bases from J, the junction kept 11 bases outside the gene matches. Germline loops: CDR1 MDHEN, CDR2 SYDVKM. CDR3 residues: CASTSPGLLTYEQYF. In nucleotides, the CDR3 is TGTGCCAGCACCTCCCCGGGACTATTAACCTACGAGCAGTACTTC.

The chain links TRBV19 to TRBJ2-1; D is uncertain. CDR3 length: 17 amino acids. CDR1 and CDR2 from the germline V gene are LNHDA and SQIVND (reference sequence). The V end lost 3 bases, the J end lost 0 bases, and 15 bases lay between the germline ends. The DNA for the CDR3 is TGTGCCAGTAGTATCCTAGGTTCGGTGAGCTCCTACAATGAGCAGTTCTTC. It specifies CASSILGSVSSYNEQFF.

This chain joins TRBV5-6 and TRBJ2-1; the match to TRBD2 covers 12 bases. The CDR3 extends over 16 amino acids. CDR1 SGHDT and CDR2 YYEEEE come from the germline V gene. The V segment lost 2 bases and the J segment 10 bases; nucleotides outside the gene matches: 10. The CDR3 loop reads CASSLLTWTSGTEQFF. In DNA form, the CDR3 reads TGTGCCAGCAGCTTACTGACCTGGACTAGCGGGACGGAGCAGTTCTTC.

This CDR3 is CAKQGGPQGIQYF. The CDR3 nucleotides are TGTGCCAAACAGGGGGGGCCCCAGGGTATTCAGTACTTC. The rearrangement uses TRBV2 and TRBJ2-4, with D possibly matching TRBD1 (8 bases). The V end was cut by 10 bases, the J end by 10 bases, with 20 bases between. This CDR3 spans 13 amino acids. Germline CDR1 reads SNHLY; CDR2 reads FYNNEI. The whole variable domain, filled in from reference TRBV2 and TRBJ2-4, reads EPEVTQTPSHQVTQMGQEVILRCVPISNHLYFYWYRQILGQKVEFLVSFYNNEISEKSEIFDDQFSVERPDGSNFTLKIRSTKLEDSAMYFCAKQGGPQGIQYFGAGTRLSVL.

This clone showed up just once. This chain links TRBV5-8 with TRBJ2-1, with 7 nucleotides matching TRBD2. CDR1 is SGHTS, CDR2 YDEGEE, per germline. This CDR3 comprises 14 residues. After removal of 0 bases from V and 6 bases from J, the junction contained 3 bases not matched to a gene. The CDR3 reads CASSLGWEGNEQFF. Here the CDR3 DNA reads TGTGCCAGCAGCTTGGGGTGGGAGGGCAATGAGCAGTTCTTC.

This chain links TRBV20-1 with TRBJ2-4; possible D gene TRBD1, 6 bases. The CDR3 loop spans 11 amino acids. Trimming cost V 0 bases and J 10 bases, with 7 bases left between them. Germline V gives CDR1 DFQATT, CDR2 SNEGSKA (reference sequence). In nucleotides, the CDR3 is TGCAGTGCTAGAGAAGGGGGAATTCAGTACTTC. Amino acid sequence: CSAREGGIQYF.

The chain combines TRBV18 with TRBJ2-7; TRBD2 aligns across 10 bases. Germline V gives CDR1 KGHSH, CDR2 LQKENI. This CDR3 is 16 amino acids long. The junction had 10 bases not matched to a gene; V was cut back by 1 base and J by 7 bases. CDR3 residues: CASSPQSLAGAGEQYF. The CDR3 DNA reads TGTGCCAGCTCACCACAGAGTCTAGCGGGAGCTGGTGAGCAGTACTTC.

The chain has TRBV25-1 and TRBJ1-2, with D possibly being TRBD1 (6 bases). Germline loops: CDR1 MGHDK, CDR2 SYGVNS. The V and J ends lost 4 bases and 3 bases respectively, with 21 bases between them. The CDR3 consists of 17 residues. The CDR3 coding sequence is TGTGCCAGCAGTGGAGGCACCTCCAGGGGAATGTACTATGGCTACACCTTC. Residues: CASSGGTSRGMYYGYTF.

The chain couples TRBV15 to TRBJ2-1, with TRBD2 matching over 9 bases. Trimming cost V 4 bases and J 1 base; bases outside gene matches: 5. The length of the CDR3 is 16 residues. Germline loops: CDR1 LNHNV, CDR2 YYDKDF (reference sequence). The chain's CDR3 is CATSTLSGRSYNEQFF. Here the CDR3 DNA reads TGTGCCACCAGCACACTAAGCGGGAGGTCCTACAATGAGCAGTTCTTC.